One sample yielded the 25 T cell receptor beta chains listed below, sequenced in a study of cytomegalovirus exposure and HLA in healthy donors. The PCR was carried out with 60 Vbeta primers and 13 Jbeta primers. Sequencing used immunoSEQ multiplex PCR; TCRdb keeps in-frame clones, though not all of them. This table holds over 75,000 clones, 79% found once. Sequenced: PBMCs. The receptors stem from a male donor in good health and CMV-seropositive.

The chain employs TRBV9 and TRBJ1-3; TRBD1 agrees at 7 bases. With V trimmed by 2 bases and J by 4 bases, 12 bases remained unmatched. This CDR3 contains 17 residues. Germline V CDR1 and CDR2: SGDLS, YYNGEE. Here the CDR3 reads CASSVDRDRGKGNTIYF. The CDR3 DNA reads as TGTGCCAGCAGCGTCGACAGGGATCGAGGGAAGGGAAACACCATATATTTT.

The V and J genes are TRBV7-2 and TRBJ2-1; D possibly corresponds to TRBD1 (5 bases). In germline, CDR1 is SGHTA, CDR2 FQGNSA. The CDR3 is 16 residues long. Trimming shortened V by 2 bases and J by 5 bases, and 16 bases separated the two germline ends. The CDR3 DNA sequence: TGTGCCAGCAGCTTAAATGGGGCCGAGCCCCACAATGAGCAGTTCTTC. It codes for CASSLNGAEPHNEQFF.

The genes are TRBV4-1 and TRBJ1-4; no definite D call. Trimming cost V 1 base and J 6 bases, with 12 bases left between them. The CDR3 consists of 15 residues. In germline, CDR1 is MGHRA, CDR2 YSYEKL. The CDR3 sequence: CASSQGPLADEKLFF. DNA of the CDR3: TGCGCCAGCAGCCAAGGTCCGCTGGCGGATGAAAAACTGTTTTTT.

The chain uses TRBV9 and TRBJ2-5; maybe TRBD1 (6 bases). Trimming pared 3 bases from V and 5 bases from J, leaving 11 bases between. CDR1 and CDR2 from the germline V gene are SGDLS and YYNGEE. This CDR3 comprises 13 residues. The CDR3 protein is CASSGQGWETQYF. The CDR3 DNA follows: TGTGCCAGCAGCGGGCAGGGGTGGGAGACCCAGTACTTC.

The rearrangement uses TRBV20-1 and TRBJ2-1; possibly TRBD2 for D (6 bases). V shed 3 bases and J shed 7 bases, with 7 bases lying between them. This CDR3 comprises 11 residues. Germline V gene sequence: CDR1 DFQATT, CDR2 SNEGSKA (reference sequence). For the CDR3, the DNA is TGCAGTGCTAGCCTAGCGAATGAGCAGTTCTTC. Protein: CSASLANEQFF.

The genes are TRBV6-1 and TRBJ1-3; 8 nucleotides line up with TRBD1. CDR1 is MNHNS, CDR2 SASEGT, per germline. After removal of 4 bases from V and 2 bases from J, the junction contained 4 bases not matched to a gene. This CDR3 spans 15 amino acids. DNA for the CDR3: TGTGCCAGCAGTGGAAGACAGGGGACTGGAAACACCATATATTTT. Amino acids: CASSGRQGTGNTIYF.

The chain carries TRBV6-1 and TRBJ2-7; D is possibly TRBD2 (7 bases). Germline V gene sequence: CDR1 MNHNS, CDR2 SASEGT. The CDR3 spans 15 residues. Trimming removed 3 bases from V and 0 bases from J, with 12 bases in between. CDR3 residues: CASSEGGLGSYEQYF. In nucleotides, the CDR3 is TGTGCCAGCAGTGAGGGGGGGCTCGGCTCCTACGAGCAGTACTTC.

The rearrangement links TRBV18 to TRBJ1-2; 10 bases are a match to TRBD1. The CDR3 length is 14 residues. The junction had 6 bases not matched to a gene; V was cut back by 6 bases and J by 5 bases. CDR1 and CDR2 from the germline V gene are KGHSH and LQKENI. CDR3: CASSPGTGDYGYTF. The CDR3 DNA sequence: TGTGCCAGCTCCCCCGGGACAGGGGATTATGGCTACACCTTC.

The chain recombines TRBV30 with TRBJ1-1; 7 bases match TRBD1. The V and J ends lost 0 bases and 7 bases, in that order; junction bases with no gene match: 2. Germline values: CDR1 GTSNPN, CDR2 SVGIG (reference sequence). The CDR3 spans 12 residues. This CDR3 is CAWSVQGIEAFF. In DNA, the CDR3 is TGTGCCTGGAGTGTACAGGGGATTGAAGCTTTCTTT.

With respect to this clone: Other DNA sequences in this sample translate to the same CDR3. CDR3 protein: CASSGTGGNQPQHF. CDR3 nucleotides: TGTGCCAGCAGTGGGACAGGGGGCAATCAGCCCCAGCATTTT. The chain combines TRBV2 with TRBJ1-5, with TRBD1 identical over 9 bases. Losses at the gene ends were 4 bases for V and 2 bases for J; bases not matched to a gene: 0. This CDR3 has 14 amino acids. Germline V gene data show CDR1 as SNHLY and CDR2 as FYNNEI. The whole variable domain, filled in from reference TRBV2 and TRBJ1-5, reads EPEVTQTPSHQVTQMGQEVILRCVPISNHLYFYWYRQILGQKVEFLVSFYNNEISEKSEIFDDQFSVERPDGSNFTLKIRSTKLEDSAMYFCASSGTGGNQPQHFGDGTRLSIL.

The V and J genes are TRBV7-8 and TRBJ2-1, with 8 bases that match TRBD1. This CDR3 is 15 amino acids long. CDR1 SGHVS and CDR2 FQNEAQ come from the germline V gene. Trimming at V came to 3 bases and at J to 4 bases, leaving 5 bases not matched to a gene. CDR3 region: CASSFLGQVYNEQFF. In DNA form, the CDR3 reads TGTGCCAGCAGCTTTTTGGGACAGGTATACAATGAGCAGTTCTTC.

This clone was counted a few times. One junction end does not reproduce the germline sequence, and a read error may be involved. This rearrangement joins TRBV7-7 to TRBJ1-1; TRBD1 might be the D (5 bases). The CDR3 is 14 amino acids. The germline gives CDR1 SSHAT, CDR2 FNYEAQ (reference sequence). The CDR3 nucleotides read TGTGCTAGCAGCCCCCTCCAGGGGAACACTGAAGCTTTCTTT. It yields the protein CASSPLQGNTEAFF.

The chain links TRBV19 to TRBJ1-5, with TRBD1 identical over 9 bases. This CDR3 spans 16 amino acids. CDR1 and CDR2 from the germline V gene are LNHDA and SQIVND (reference sequence). Trimming removed 6 bases from V and 2 bases from J; junction bases left unmatched: 8. CDR3 DNA sequence: TGTGCCAGTAGCCAGTGGACAGGGGCAGGCAATCAGCCCCAGCATTTT. Protein product: CASSQWTGAGNQPQHF.

This clone was detected once. The V and J genes are TRBV6-1 and TRBJ1-4; no definite D call. The V gene's germline CDR1 is MNHNS and CDR2 SASEGT. The CDR3 is 15 residues long. Trimming removed 4 bases from V and 8 bases from J, with 17 bases in between. As DNA, the CDR3 is TGTGCCAGCAGTGGGAGCGGGTTAGGATCGGAAAAACTGTTTTTT. This gives the protein CASSGSGLGSEKLFF.

The chain recombines TRBV5-5 with TRBJ1-2, with 7 bases identical to TRBD1. Germline CDR1 SGHKS, CDR2 YYEKEE (reference sequence). The CDR3 sequence is 15 residues long. Trimming at V came to 4 bases and at J to 2 bases, leaving 8 bases not matched to a gene. The CDR3 loop is CASSATGLENYGYTF. CDR3 DNA: TGTGCCAGCAGCGCGACAGGGCTAGAGAACTATGGCTACACCTTC.

CDR3 nucleotides: TGTGCCTGGAGTACGAAGATGTTAGCGAACACTGAAGCTTTCTTT. Its protein is CAWSTKMLANTEAFF. The V gene is TRBV30, the J gene TRBJ1-1; D call uncertain. CDR1 and CDR2 (germline): GTSNPN, SVGIG (reference sequence). V gave up 2 bases and J gave up 1 base, with 14 bases separating them. CDR3 length: 15 residues.

The chain links TRBV29-1 to TRBJ1-2; D is ambiguous. The V end lost 0 bases, the J end lost 3 bases, and 5 bases lay between the germline ends. The CDR3 has 12 amino acids. CDR1 is SQVTM and CDR2 is ANQGSEA in the germline V gene. The DNA of the CDR3 is TGCAGCGTTGAAGAGAGGGACTATGGCTACACCTTC. It encodes CSVEERDYGYTF.

V usage is TRBV19 and J usage is TRBJ1-6, with D unresolved. The V and J ends lost 0 bases and 7 bases respectively, with 7 bases between them. From germline, CDR1 is LNHDA and CDR2 SQIVND (reference sequence). The length of the CDR3 is 14 residues. The CDR3: CASSIEGRNSPLHF. CDR3 coding DNA: TGTGCCAGTAGTATAGAAGGCAGGAATTCACCCCTCCACTTT.

This clone has just a few counts. The chain links TRBV6-6 to TRBJ1-2; the D is unclear. Germline V gene sequence: CDR1 MNHNY, CDR2 SVGAGI (reference sequence). The CDR3 runs 12 residues. Trimming took 0 bases from V and 10 from J, leaving 9 bases between them. The CDR3 spells CASSYSVASYTF. The DNA of the CDR3 is TGTGCCAGCAGTTACTCTGTGGCCTCCTACACCTTC.

The genes are TRBV7-2 and TRBJ2-2, with 9 bases aligning to TRBD2. CDR1 is SGHTA and CDR2 is FQGNSA in the germline V gene. The CDR3 consists of 15 residues. Trimming removed 3 bases from V and 1 base from J; junction bases left unmatched: 0. CDR3 in DNA: TGTGCCAGCAGCTTGACTAGCGGGAACACCGGGGAGCTGTTTTTT. This gives the protein CASSLTSGNTGELFF.

V is TRBV6-6 and J is TRBJ2-3, with TRBD1 matching 7 bases. Germline V CDR1 and CDR2: MNHNY, SVGAGI (reference sequence). This CDR3 is built from 14 residues. The V and J ends lost 4 bases and 4 bases, in that order; junction bases with no gene match: 5. The CDR3 DNA reads as TGTGCCAGCAGTTCCCGCCAGGGGGCAGATACGCAGTATTTT. Protein: CASSSRQGADTQYF.

Remarks on this clone: This same CDR3 is encoded by further DNA sequences in the sample. The chain joins TRBV18 to TRBJ2-6, with 11 positions matching TRBD1. The trim removed 2 bases at V and 1 base at J, leaving 1 base unmatched. The germline V gene encodes CDR1 KGHSH and CDR2 LQKENI. The CDR3 is 17 residues long. This chain's CDR3 is CASSPGTGGSGANVLTF. The CDR3, as DNA: TGTGCCAGCTCACCAGGGACAGGGGGTTCTGGGGCCAACGTCCTGACTTTC.

This chain links TRBV18 with TRBJ2-1; 8 positions agree with TRBD2. The CDR3 totals 15 residues. The germline CDR1 and CDR2 sequences are KGHSH and LQKENI. V gave up 0 bases and J gave up 2 bases; unmatched junction bases: 0. CDR3 protein: CASSPPAGAYNEQFF. The CDR3 DNA reads as TGTGCCAGCTCACCACCAGCGGGGGCCTACAATGAGCAGTTCTTC.

The chain combines TRBV7-9 with TRBJ1-4; the D is unclear. Trimming cost V 4 bases and J 0 bases, with 6 bases left between them. The length of the CDR3 is 14 residues. Germline assignment: CDR1 SEHNR and CDR2 FQNEAQ (reference sequence). CDR3 DNA sequence: TGTGCCAGCAGCTCCCCTCCAACTAATGAAAAACTGTTTTTT. It is translated as CASSSPPTNEKLFF.

This clone is a singleton in its sample. V and J are TRBV9 and TRBJ2-2, with D tentatively TRBD1 (6 bases). Trimming took 5 bases from V and 0 from J, leaving 11 bases between them. The CDR3 consists of 15 residues. Germline values: CDR1 SGDLS, CDR2 YYNGEE. The CDR3 DNA follows: TGTGCCAGCAGGGCCGGGACAACGAACACCGGGGAGCTGTTTTTT. Amino acids: CASRAGTTNTGELFF.